These 22 T cell receptor beta chains were all obtained from the same sample, sequenced in a study of CXCR3-negative and CXCR3-positive naive CD8 T cells. General observations from the study: TRB CDR3 hydrophobicity was greater in CXCR3-positive naive cells than in CXCR3-negative naive cells.

The study made its TRB cDNA libraries by 5' RACE, adding UMI labels. TCRdb reprocessed the 5' RACE reads, with one entry per CDR3 protein and no DNA. The listing records under 9,000 distinct CDR3 sequences. Their recognized antigens are unknown. The specimen was naive CXCR3+ CD8+ T cells from blood. Sample subset: CD45RO-CCR7+CD27+CD95- naive CD8+ T cells expressing CXCR3 (TNR3+). All receptors come from a human donor in good health. Some clones in this sample may be carry-over from other donors' samples.

The V call is TRBV6-5, the J call TRBJ2-7; the D call from TCRdb, TRBD1, cannot be confirmed without DNA. The CDR3 is 17 residues long. CDR1 and CDR2 from the germline V gene are MNHEY and SVGAGI. The CDR3 protein is CASSYSFMGQGADEQYF.

V and J are TRBV19 and TRBJ1-1; TCRdb reports TRBD1, a call that lacks DNA to check it against. CDR1 LNHDA and CDR2 SQIVND come from the germline V gene (reference sequence). The CDR3 extends over 18 amino acids. CDR3 residues: CASSIDGDRGFMNTEAFF.

The chain employs TRBV29-1 and TRBJ2-1; the D call of TRBD1 rests on TCRdb alone, since no DNA is present to check it. This CDR3 region has 13 residues. The germline V gene has CDR1 SQVTM and CDR2 ANQGSEA. CDR3 residues: CSVEALWGNEQFF.

Frequency places this clonotype as medium-sized. This chain joins TRBV7-9 and TRBJ2-7. CDR1 is SEHNR and CDR2 is FQNEAQ in the germline V gene (reference sequence). The CDR3 totals 14 residues. This CDR3 reads CASSKPLGSYEQYF.

Judged by frequency, this clonotype is large. The chain employs TRBV10-2 and TRBJ2-3. This CDR3 is 15 amino acids long. Germline V gene sequence: CDR1 WSHSY, CDR2 SAAADI. CDR3 in amino acids: CASSESSASTDTQYF.

The chain uses TRBV20-1 and TRBJ1-5. Germline lookup yields CDR1 DFQATT and CDR2 SNEGSKA (reference sequence). This CDR3 is built from 12 residues. The CDR3 is CSARVGSQPQHF.

This chain links TRBV25-1 with TRBJ1-2. Germline V gene data show CDR1 as MGHDK and CDR2 as SYGVNS. CDR3 length: 11 residues. The chain's CDR3 is CASSDSLSYTF.

Considering frequency, this clonotype is medium-sized. This chain connects TRBV12-3 or TRBV12-4 to TRBJ1-6; there is no DNA to check the TCRdb D call of TRBD1. The CDR3 covers 14 residues. CDR3 in amino acids: CASSFAGTNSPLHF.

The V call is TRBV29-1, the J call TRBJ2-7. Germline V CDR1 and CDR2: SQVTM, ANQGSEA. The CDR3 spans 13 residues. CDR3: CSVLGQGTYEQYF.

Judged by frequency, this clonotype is medium-sized (0.01 to 0.1%). This chain links TRBV20-1 with TRBJ1-1; without DNA, the TCRdb call of TRBD1 cannot be checked. The CDR3 spans 17 residues. Germline-derived CDR1 and CDR2 are DFQATT and SNEGSKA (reference sequence). CDR3 protein: CSARNGQGEHMNTEAFF.

The CDR3 loop is CSVEGTVNTEAFF. This chain connects TRBV29-1 to TRBJ1-1; TCRdb selects TRBD1, and the lack of DNA leaves this call unchecked. CDR3 size: 13 residues. Germline V gene sequence: CDR1 SQVTM, CDR2 ANQGSEA.

This clonotype is labeled medium-sized based on frequency. The chain combines TRBV29-1 with TRBJ2-6; with no DNA, the TCRdb D assignment of TRBD2 cannot be verified. The germline V gene encodes CDR1 SQVTM and CDR2 ANQGSEA. The length of the CDR3 is 16 residues. This CDR3 reads CSVSGEWSSGANVLTF.

This chain connects TRBV12-5 to TRBJ2-1; TCRdb designates TRBD2, a call that cannot be tested without DNA. Germline V gene sequence: CDR1 LGHNT, CDR2 FRNRAP. CDR3 length: 15 residues. The CDR3 loop reads CASGWGLAGSNEQFF.

This clonotype counts as medium-sized by frequency. The J gene is TRBJ2-7, the V gene TRBV29-1. The CDR3 extends over 13 amino acids. Per the germline V gene, CDR1 is SQVTM and CDR2 is ANQGSEA. The CDR3 region is CSVEDWKTYEQYF.

This chain uses TRBV5-1 with TRBJ2-1; the D call from TCRdb, TRBD2, cannot be confirmed without DNA. The germline V gene encodes CDR1 SGHRS and CDR2 YFSETQ. The CDR3 has 17 residues. This chain's CDR3 is CASSFTLAGELVNEQFF.

This clonotype counts as medium-sized by frequency. The chain uses TRBV10-3 and TRBJ2-7. CDR3 length: 13 residues. Germline V gene data show CDR1 as ENHRY and CDR2 as SYGVKD. The CDR3 protein is CAIRPNISYEQYF.

The chain couples TRBV28 to TRBJ2-3; checking the TCRdb D call of TRBD2 is not possible without DNA. Germline values: CDR1 MDHEN, CDR2 SYDVKM. The CDR3 totals 18 residues. This chain's CDR3 is CASSPWASGVYRTDTQYF.

The chain is built from TRBV29-1 and TRBJ2-2. CDR3 size: 13 residues. The germline V gene has CDR1 SQVTM and CDR2 ANQGSEA. The CDR3 here is CSVEGKPDGELFF.

This clonotype is labeled medium-sized based on frequency. The chain carries TRBV10-3 and TRBJ2-7; TCRdb designates TRBD1, a call that cannot be tested without DNA. The CDR3 sequence is 18 residues long. Germline V gene data show CDR1 as ENHRY and CDR2 as SYGVKD. This CDR3 is CAISESGRVDRTSYEQYF.

In terms of frequency, this clonotype is medium-sized (0.01 to 0.1%). The rearrangement uses TRBV29-1 and TRBJ2-7; the TRBD1 assignment by TCRdb is unverifiable without DNA. This CDR3 contains 13 residues. Per germline, CDR1 SQVTM and CDR2 ANQGSEA. CDR3 residues: CSAWTGGSYEQYF.

The CDR3 here is CASSQGPAGDQETQYF. The chain links TRBV3-1 to TRBJ2-5. The CDR3 runs to 16 residues. Germline V gene data show CDR1 as LGHDT and CDR2 as YNNKEL (reference sequence).

This chain connects TRBV4-3 to TRBJ2-6. CDR3 length equals 15 residues. The germline V gene has CDR1 LGHNA and CDR2 YSLEER. CDR3 loop: CASSPKGAGANVLTF.